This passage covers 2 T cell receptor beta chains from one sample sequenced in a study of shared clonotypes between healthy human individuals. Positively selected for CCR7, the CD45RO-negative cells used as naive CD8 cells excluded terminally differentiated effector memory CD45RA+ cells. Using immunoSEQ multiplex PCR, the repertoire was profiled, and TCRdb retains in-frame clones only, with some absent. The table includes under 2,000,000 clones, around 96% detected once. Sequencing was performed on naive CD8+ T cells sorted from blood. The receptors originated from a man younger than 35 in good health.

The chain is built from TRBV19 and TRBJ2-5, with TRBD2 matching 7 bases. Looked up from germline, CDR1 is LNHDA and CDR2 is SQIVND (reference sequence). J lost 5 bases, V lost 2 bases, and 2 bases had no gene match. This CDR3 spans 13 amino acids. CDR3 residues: CASSIMGGETQYF. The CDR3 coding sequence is TGTGCCAGTAGTATAATGGGAGGGGAGACCCAGTACTTC.

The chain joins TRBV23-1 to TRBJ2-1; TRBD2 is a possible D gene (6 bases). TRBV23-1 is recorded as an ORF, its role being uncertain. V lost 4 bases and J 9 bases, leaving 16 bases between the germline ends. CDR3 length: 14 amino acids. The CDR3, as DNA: TGCGCCAGCAGTCTTGGCCTACTAGCTGGTGAGCAGTTCTTC. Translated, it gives CASSLGLLAGEQFF.